These 26 T cell receptor beta chains were sequenced from one sample in a study of blood T cells in healthy people across ages. Using a J-beta primer mix together with a sample-barcoded 5' primer, a second PCR was run for about 6 to 11 cycles. MiXCR, run by TCRdb on the 5' RACE reads, gives a single entry per CDR3 protein. The data contain fewer than 900,000 distinct CDR3 sequences, roughly 47% of them singletons. Sequenced input: blood. The source of these receptors is a woman in her sixties or seventies in good health.

The genes are TRBV7-2 and TRBJ2-7; 7 nucleotides match TRBD1. V was pared by 1 base and J by 2 bases, with 5 bases of the junction left unmatched. This CDR3 spans 15 amino acids. In germline, CDR1 is SGHTA, CDR2 FQGNSA. The DNA for the CDR3 is TGTGCCAGCAGCTTAGTGGTGGACAGGACCTACGAGCAGTACTTC. Translating gives CASSLVVDRTYEQYF.

This clonotype showed up just a few times. The V gene is TRBV6-5, the J gene TRBJ2-1; D possibly corresponds to TRBD2 (6 bases). The CDR3 has 14 amino acids. The V and J ends lost 6 bases and 5 bases respectively, with 14 bases between them. Germline V gene lookup returns CDR1 MNHEY and CDR2 SVGAGI. The CDR3 DNA follows: TGTGCCAGCAGACCCGGGACTGCCAACAATGAGCAGTTCTTC. This encodes CASRPGTANNEQFF.

The V gene is TRBV5-1, the J gene TRBJ2-1; D not resolved. The CDR3 sequence is 16 residues long. V lost 4 bases and J lost 7, with 21 bases in between. The V gene's germline CDR1 is SGHRS and CDR2 YFSETQ. CDR3: CASSPHISSGLNEQFF. CDR3 coding DNA: TGCGCCAGCAGCCCACACATTTCTTCAGGCCTGAATGAGCAGTTCTTC.

This clonotype was seen ten or more times. This may arise from a read error, as a much more abundant clone is one base away. The V and J genes are TRBV7-6 and TRBJ1-2; D is perhaps TRBD1 (6 bases). CDR1 is SGHVS and CDR2 is FNYEAQ in the germline V gene. CDR3 size: 14 residues. The CDR3 sequence: CASSVAETGYGYTF. The CDR3 nucleotides read TGTGCCAGCAGCGTAGCGGAGACAGGCTATGGCTACACCTTC.

The chain uses TRBV3-1 and TRBJ1-1; D is uncertain. Trimming left V 4 bases short and J 2 bases short, with 11 bases between. The CDR3 spans 14 residues. Germline CDR1 LGHDT, CDR2 YNNKEL (reference sequence). CDR3 DNA sequence: TGTGCCAGCAGCCTTCTCGAGAAAAACACTGAAGCTTTCTTT. This codes for CASSLLEKNTEAFF. The full variable domain, rest sourced from reference TRBV3-1 and TRBJ1-1, is DTAVSQTPKYLVTQMGNDKSIKCEQNLGHDTMYWYKQDSKKFLKIMFSYNNKELIINETVPNRFSPKSPDKAHLNLHINSLELGDSAVYFCASSLLEKNTEAFFGQGTRLTVV.

This clonotype was found a few times. V is TRBV7-9 and J is TRBJ2-7, with 7 bases that match TRBD1. Unmatched junction bases numbered 11, after V lost 3 bases and J lost 0 bases. The V gene's germline CDR1 is SEHNR and CDR2 FQNEAQ (reference sequence). This CDR3 is 17 amino acids long. The CDR3 region is CASSFIQGDPLSYEQYF. As DNA, the CDR3 is TGTGCCAGCAGCTTCATTCAGGGGGATCCACTCTCCTACGAGCAGTACTTC.

The chain uses TRBV25-1 and TRBJ1-2; tentatively, D is TRBD1 (5 bases). Germline CDR1 MGHDK, CDR2 SYGVNS. The CDR3 contains 16 residues. Trimming removed 2 bases from V and 0 bases from J, with 13 bases in between. The CDR3 here is CASSETGQPPNYGYTF. The CDR3 DNA reads as TGTGCCAGCAGTGAAACAGGACAACCGCCTAACTATGGCTACACCTTC.

The chain employs TRBV12-3 or TRBV12-4 and TRBJ2-4; 7 bases fit TRBD1. The end of the DNA aligns better with TRBJ2-5, so the J call may be wrong. The CDR3 is 14 residues long. CDR3 in amino acids: CASTVTGNQETQYF. The CDR3 nucleotides read TGTGCCAGCACCGTGACAGGGAACCAAGAGACCCAGTACTTC.

Comment on this clonotype: At one end the junction does not follow the germline gene, possibly because of a read error. The V gene is TRBV14, the J gene TRBJ1-6; D gene uncertain. The CDR3 length is 14 residues. Per the germline V gene, CDR1 is SGHDN and CDR2 is FVKESK. CDR3 sequence reads: CTSSQERSNSPLHF. The CDR3 DNA sequence: TGTACCAGCAGCCAAGAGCGGTCTAATTCACCCCTCCACTTT.

This clonotype occurred a few times. The rearrangement joins TRBV20-1 to TRBJ2-1, with 7 positions matching TRBD2. The CDR3 loop spans 16 amino acids. The J segment lost 6 bases and the V segment lost 6 bases, leaving 17 bases of the junction unmatched. Germline CDR1 reads DFQATT; CDR2 reads SNEGSKA (reference sequence). The CDR3 DNA is TGCAGTGCCCTAAGCCCGGGACTACGTGGGGGCAATGAGCAGTTCTTC. This translates into CSALSPGLRGGNEQFF.

The gene calls are TRBV3-1 and TRBJ1-5; no clear D. The germline gives CDR1 LGHDT, CDR2 YNNKEL (reference sequence). V was trimmed by 4 bases and J by 0 bases, leaving 13 bases between them. This CDR3 comprises 16 residues. In DNA form, the CDR3 reads TGTGCCAGCAGCCCTTCCGGCACAATTAGCAATCAGCCCCAGCATTTT. It is translated as CASSPSGTISNQPQHF.

Concerning this clonotype itself: A clone one base away is much larger, so this may be a read error. CDR3 DNA: TGTGCCAGCAGCTGGGGACAGCAAGAGACCCAGTACTTC. Translating gives CASSWGQQETQYF. V gene TRBV6-2 or TRBV6-3 combines with J gene TRBJ2-5; 7 nucleotides match TRBD1. The CDR3 runs 13 residues. J gave up 2 bases and V 6 bases, and 3 bases lay outside the gene matches. Germline CDR1 is MNHEY and CDR2 is SVGEGT.

About this clonotype: The junction departs from the called germline gene at one end, perhaps through a read error. The chain combines TRBV7-2 with TRBJ2-7, with TRBD2 identical over 9 bases. CDR3 length equals 14 residues. The germline gives CDR1 SGHTA, CDR2 FQGNSA. The CDR3 sequence is CVSSLSGRSYEQYF. The CDR3, as DNA: TGTGTCAGCAGCCTTAGCGGGAGATCGTACGAGCAGTACTTC. Full variable domain (rest looked up from reference TRBV7-2 and TRBJ2-7): GAGVSQSPSNKVTEKGKDVELRCDPISGHTALYWYRQSLGQGLEFLIYFQGNSAPDKSGLPSDRFSAERTGGSVSTLTIQRTQQEDSAVYLCVSSLSGRSYEQYFGPGTRLTVT.

The V and J genes are TRBV20-1 and TRBJ1-1; a weak D match, TRBD1 (5 bases). Germline CDR1 reads DFQATT; CDR2 reads SNEGSKA (reference sequence). Trimming removed 0 bases at V and 8 bases at J, with 13 bases between. This CDR3 has 13 amino acids. As DNA, the CDR3 is TGCAGTGCTAGAGATAGAACCGGGACCGAAGCTTTCTTT. The encoded protein is CSARDRTGTEAFF.

In its sample, this clonotype was seen many times. This chain links TRBV4-3 with TRBJ2-5; either TRBD1 or TRBD2 may supply D (6 bases each). The V gene lost 0 bases and the J gene lost 11 bases, with 13 bases spanning the gap. CDR1 and CDR2 from the germline V gene are LGHNA and YSLEER. The CDR3 consists of 13 residues. The CDR3 DNA reads TGCGCCAGCAGCCAAGAGGGGGGCTTGGTGCAGTACTTC. It is translated as CASSQEGGLVQYF.

The chain employs TRBV5-6 and TRBJ1-5; no definite D call. Between the trimmed V and J ends, which lost 1 base and 0 bases, there was a span of 11 bases. The CDR3 length is 16 residues. The germline V gene encodes CDR1 SGHDT and CDR2 YYEEEE. The CDR3 sequence is CASSLSQLNSNQPQHF. The CDR3 DNA is TGTGCCAGCAGCTTGAGTCAGCTCAATAGCAATCAGCCCCAGCATTTT.

CDR3 amino acids: CASSQETGFGTQYF. CDR3 sequence (DNA): TGTGCCAGCAGCCAAGAAACAGGCTTTGGGACCCAGTACTTC. The V call is TRBV4-2, the J call TRBJ2-5; D perhaps matches TRBD1 (5 bases). This CDR3 has 14 amino acids. The V gene's germline CDR1 is LGHNA and CDR2 YNFKEQ. The V end was cut by 0 bases, the J end by 7 bases, with 12 bases between.

The genes are TRBV3-1 and TRBJ2-7; D perhaps matches TRBD1 (5 bases). The CDR3 sequence is 14 residues long. From germline, CDR1 is LGHDT and CDR2 YNNKEL (reference sequence). The germline V and J ends were trimmed by 1 base and 2 bases, with 9 bases remaining between them. CDR3 residues: CASSQAVGAYEQYF. For the CDR3, the DNA is TGTGCCAGCAGCCAAGCCGTAGGGGCCTACGAGCAGTACTTC.

This clonotype showed up many times. The rearrangement joins TRBV4-2 to TRBJ2-7; 7 bases map to TRBD1. Trimming removed 1 base from V and 3 bases from J; junction bases left unmatched: 3. Germline assignment: CDR1 LGHNA and CDR2 YNFKEQ. The CDR3 is 14 amino acids. The DNA of the CDR3 is TGTGCCAGCAGCCAAGGGGGACAGATCTACGAGCAGTACTTC. Encoded protein: CASSQGGQIYEQYF.

A word on this clonotype: At one boundary the junction diverges from the germline segment, which might be a read error. The CDR3 nucleotides are TGCGGTGCTACCCGGGACAGGGGTGGCTATGGCTACACCTTC. Protein sequence: CGATRDRGGYGYTF. The rearrangement uses TRBV20-1 and TRBJ1-2, with 10 bases matching TRBD1. The CDR3 runs to 14 residues. Germline values: CDR1 DFQATT, CDR2 SNEGSKA (reference sequence).

This sequence joins TRBV9 and TRBJ1-2; a weak D match, TRBD1 (5 bases). This CDR3 contains 16 residues. The germline V gene encodes CDR1 SGDLS and CDR2 YYNGEE. Trimming took off 0 bases at V and 3 bases at J, with 15 bases between the two ends. The CDR3 loop reads CASSVEVGDSDYGYTF. The CDR3, as DNA: TGTGCCAGCAGCGTAGAAGTGGGCGACAGCGACTATGGCTACACCTTC.

This sequence joins TRBV20-1 and TRBJ1-4; D gene ambiguous. The V gene lost 2 bases and the J gene lost 0 bases, with 13 bases spanning the gap. Per germline, CDR1 DFQATT and CDR2 SNEGSKA (reference sequence). This CDR3 has 16 residues. The CDR3 loop is CSARKSGDATNEKLFF. As DNA, the CDR3 is TGCAGTGCTAGAAAGTCGGGAGACGCAACTAATGAAAAACTGTTTTTT.

On this clonotype: A much more abundant neighbour one base away suggests this may be a read error. The gene calls are TRBV29-1 and TRBJ2-1; 7 bases fit TRBD2. The CDR3 runs 12 residues. Germline CDR1 is SQVTM and CDR2 is ANQGSEA. Unmatched junction bases numbered 7, after V lost 4 bases and J lost 10 bases. In nucleotides, the CDR3 is TGCAGCGTTGGGTCTAGCGGTCCCGAGCAGTTCTTC. As protein: CSVGSSGPEQFF.

This chain links TRBV10-3 with TRBJ1-1, with 9 bases lining up with TRBD1. The V and J ends lost 0 bases and 2 bases, in that order; junction bases with no gene match: 13. This CDR3 is 19 amino acids long. Per germline, CDR1 ENHRY and CDR2 SYGVKD. In nucleotides, the CDR3 is TGTGCCATCAGTGAGTCCCCTGGGAGGACAGGGGCCCTAAACACTGAAGCTTTCTTT. Translation gives CAISESPGRTGALNTEAFF.

This CDR3 is CASSDPDSYGYTF. In DNA, the CDR3 is TGTGCCAGCAGCGACCCGGACAGCTATGGCTACACCTTC. The chain joins TRBV11-2 to TRBJ1-2, with D maybe TRBD1 (6 bases). V was clipped by 5 bases and J by 4 bases, with 11 bases between them. Germline V CDR1 and CDR2: SGHAT, FQNNGV. The CDR3 is 13 amino acids.

This chain joins TRBV28 and TRBJ2-7; D remains unclear. Trimming cost V 9 bases and J 1 base, with 16 bases left between them. This CDR3 spans 14 amino acids. The germline gives CDR1 MDHEN, CDR2 SYDVKM. The CDR3 sequence: CASSETNPSYEQYF. CDR3 sequence (DNA): TGTGCCAGTTCCGAGACAAACCCTTCCTACGAGCAGTACTTC.